A selection of T cell receptor beta chains follows, all from one sample in a study of beta chain features in type 1 diabetes. Here immunoSEQ multiplex PCR was the method, and the copy in TCRdb shows in-frame clones only, minus some. This sample has around 160,000 clones, with around 8.3% found just once. The specimen was central memory CD4+ T cells from blood. The receptors were gathered from a woman aged 18 to 35 with type 1 diabetes. The CDR3 runs from the conserved cysteine through the conserved F or W. The D gene is left open where the match is weak. Expanded clones get a size class; other rows say once, few or many, or leave the size out.

v_call	d_call	clone_size	j_call	cdr3_aa	cdr3_nt
TRBV4-3	.	.	TRBJ2-3	CASSHARGPLGTDTQYF	TGCGCCAGCAGCCACGCTCGGGGTCCCCTAGGCACAGATACGCAGTATTTT
TRBV30	.	few	TRBJ2-7	CAWSPGLSSSYEQYF	TGTGCCTGGAGCCCCGGTCTCTCGAGCTCCTACGAGCAGTACTTC
TRBV5-4	TRBD1	.	TRBJ2-1	CAMQLTGDYNEQFF	TGTGCCATGCAACTCACAGGGGACTACAATGAGCAGTTCTTC
TRBV18	.	.	TRBJ2-5	CASSPTGTQYF	TGTGCCAGCTCTCCAACCGGGACCCAGTACTTC
TRBV7-6	.	few	TRBJ2-7	CASSSNYEQYF	TGTGCCAGCAGCTCCAACTACGAGCAGTACTTC
TRBV25-1	.	many	TRBJ1-5	CASSAGSNQPQHF	TGTGCCAGCAGTGCTGGCAGCAATCAGCCCCAGCATTTT
TRBV19	.	few	TRBJ2-6	CASTFSGANVLTF	TGTGCCAGTACCTTCTCTGGGGCCAACGTCCTGACTTTC
TRBV7-2	TRBD2	.	TRBJ2-5	CASRKAGGQETQYF	TGTGCCAGCAGGAAAGCGGGAGGGCAAGAGACCCAGTACTTC
TRBV14	TRBD2	.	TRBJ2-5	CASSQDGGFQTQYF	TGTGCCAGCAGCCAAGACGGGGGGTTCCAGACCCAGTACTTC
TRBV7-9	.	.	TRBJ1-1	CASSLRGQGTEAFF	TGTGCCAGCAGCTTAAGGGGTCAGGGGACTGAAGCTTTCTTT
TRBV7-2	TRBD2	.	TRBJ2-7	CASSLNSGDYSYEQYF	TGTGCCAGCAGCTTAAACTCGGGGGACTACTCCTACGAGCAGTACTTC
TRBV28	.	.	TRBJ1-2	CASSSLPEYYGYTF	TGTGCCAGCAGTAGCCTGCCGGAGTACTATGGCTACACCTTC
TRBV14	TRBD1	many	TRBJ2-3	CASTTQGADTQYF	TGTGCCAGCACGACACAGGGGGCAGATACGCAGTATTTT
TRBV7-2	.	.	TRBJ2-3	CASSLEWGADTQYF	TGTGCCAGCAGCTTAGAATGGGGGGCAGATACGCAGTATTTT